The 10 T cell receptor delta chains below were found in one sample sequenced in a study of gamma-delta T cells after stem cell transplantation. TCRdb reprocessed the RT-PCR reads through CATT. The table has 2,000 to 2,500 delta-chain clones, 1.5% to 2% seen once; the top ten hold about 15%. Specimen: gamma-delta T cells. Receptor source: a human donor. It is not recorded whose cells these are; they may come from a transplant donor.

On this clone: The protein recorded in TCRdb matches a much larger clone and deviates from this DNA's translation at residue 5, suggesting a read error; the protein here is obtained by translating the DNA. This chain connects TRDV2 to TRDJ1; maybe TRDD3 (6 bases). The V end was cut by 2 bases, the J end by 7 bases, with 31 bases between. Germline V gene sequence: CDR1 GEAIGNYY, CDR2 EKD. CDR3 length equals 19 residues. In nucleotides, the CDR3 is TGTGCCTGTGACATCTGGCGACCTCCACATACGGGGGAACTCGGTAAACTCATCTTT. It encodes CACDIWRPPHTGELGKLIF.

This clone has just a few counts. This DNA's translation differs at residue 9 from TCRdb's protein, which comes from a much larger clone; a read error is likely, and the protein shown is translated from the DNA. The chain employs TRDV2 and TRDJ1; possible D gene TRDD3, 6 bases. Germline values: CDR1 GEAIGNYY, CDR2 EKD. The V end was cut by 2 bases, the J end by 4 bases, with 16 bases between. The CDR3 runs to 15 residues. This chain's CDR3 is CACDIWGQRDDKLIF. The CDR3 DNA follows: TGTGCCTGTGACATCTGGGGCCAAAGGGACGATAAACTCATCTTT.

Regarding this clone: TCRdb assigns this DNA the protein of a much larger clone, which departs from its translation at residue 14; this likely reflects a read error, and the protein shown comes from translating the DNA. The chain joins TRDV2 to TRDJ1; 12 nucleotides line up with TRDD3. The CDR3 extends over 18 amino acids. The V gene's germline CDR1 is GEAIGNYY and CDR2 EKD. This CDR3 is CACDTVTGGYPYTAKLIF. The CDR3 bases are TGTGCCTGTGACACCGTTACTGGGGGATACCCGTACACCGCTAAACTCATCTTT.

By its share, this clone is medium-sized. The chain employs TRDV2 and TRDJ1, with 8 nucleotides matching TRDD3. Germline-derived CDR1 and CDR2 are GEAIGNYY and EKD. V shed 0 bases and J 0 bases; nucleotides not matched to a gene: 14. CDR3 length: 19 residues. The CDR3 loop is CACDTVETGGPRYTDKLIF. The DNA of the CDR3 is TGTGCCTGTGACACCGTGGAGACTGGGGGCCCTCGGTACACCGATAAACTCATCTTT.

In its sample, this clone was seen a few times. The TCRdb protein comes from a much larger clone and disagrees with this DNA's translation at residue 5, likely due to a read error; the protein given here is derived from the DNA. The chain joins TRDV2 to TRDJ1, with 10 nucleotides matching TRDD3. Germline assignment: CDR1 GEAIGNYY and CDR2 EKD. The V and J ends lost 3 bases and 3 bases, in that order; junction bases with no gene match: 6. The CDR3 consists of 15 residues. In DNA form, the CDR3 reads TGTGCCTGTGACGCTCTGGGGGATATCGCCGATAAACTCATCTTT. Protein: CACDALGDIADKLIF.

The chain uses TRDV2 and TRDJ3; 9 bases fit TRDD3. The CDR3 consists of 18 residues. J was trimmed by 5 bases and V by 0 bases; bases with no gene match: 7. Germline V gives CDR1 GEAIGNYY, CDR2 EKD. The CDR3 spells CACDTLMGIRGDTRQMFF. DNA for the CDR3: TGTGCCTGTGACACCCTGATGGGGATACGCGGGGACACCCGACAGATGTTTTTC.

This clone was seen more than once but under ten times. A far more abundant clone sits one base away, making this likely a read error. Other nucleotide sequences in the sample specify the same CDR3. The V and J genes are TRDV2 and TRDJ1, with TRDD3 matching 8 bases. The CDR3 runs 17 residues. J lost 0 bases, V lost 0 bases, and 8 bases had no gene match. From germline, CDR1 is GEAIGNYY and CDR2 EKD. CDR3 in amino acids: CACDTVGILHHTDKLIF. In nucleotides, the CDR3 is TGTGCCTGTGACACCGTGGGGATACTGCACCACACCGATAAACTCATCTTT.

A remark on this clone: The protein TCRdb lists belongs to a much larger clone and differs from this DNA's translation at residue 11, which points to a read error; the protein shown is made from the DNA. The chain combines TRDV2 with TRDJ1; D unresolved. Trimming pared 0 bases from V and 0 bases from J, leaving 28 bases between. Germline V CDR1 and CDR2: GEAIGNYY, EKD. The CDR3 length is 21 residues. CDR3 nucleotides: TGTGCCTGTGACACCGTGGATCCCCTTGGCGAGGGACCTCCCTACACCGATAAACTCATCTTT. This encodes CACDTVDPLGEGPPYTDKLIF.

This clone was observed a handful of times. TCRdb lists the protein of a much larger clone for this DNA, which differs at residue 14, so this is likely a read error; the protein given here is translated from the DNA itself. This chain uses TRDV2 with TRDJ1; TRDD3 agrees at 8 bases. The CDR3 length is 18 residues. Germline V gives CDR1 GEAIGNYY, CDR2 EKD. CDR3 in DNA: TGTGCCTGTGACCCGGTACTGGGGGTGGAGGAATACACCAATAAACTCATCTTT. This translates into CACDPVLGVEEYTNKLIF.

This clone showed up just a few times. This is likely an artifact of a read error, given a far larger clone one base away. Other DNA sequences from this sample encode an identical CDR3 as well. The chain carries TRDV2 and TRDJ1; 7 bases agree with TRDD2. V was clipped by 4 bases and J by 5 bases; unmatched bases: 24. The CDR3 consists of 19 residues. The germline V gene encodes CDR1 GEAIGNYY and CDR2 EKD. This CDR3 reads CACEGLSYEAGPRTDKLIF. In DNA, the CDR3 is TGTGCCTGTGAGGGGCTTTCCTACGAAGCGGGGCCACGCACTGATAAACTCATCTTT.